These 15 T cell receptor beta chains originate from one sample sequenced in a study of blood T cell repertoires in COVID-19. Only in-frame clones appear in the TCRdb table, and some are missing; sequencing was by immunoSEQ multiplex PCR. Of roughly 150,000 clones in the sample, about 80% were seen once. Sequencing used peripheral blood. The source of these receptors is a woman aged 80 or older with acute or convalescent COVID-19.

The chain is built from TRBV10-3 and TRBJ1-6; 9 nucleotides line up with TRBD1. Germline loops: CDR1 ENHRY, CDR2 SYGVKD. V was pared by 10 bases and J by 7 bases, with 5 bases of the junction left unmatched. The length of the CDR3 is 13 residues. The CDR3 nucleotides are TGTGCCAGCCACAGGGGGCAGAATTCACCCCTCCACTTT. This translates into CASHRGQNSPLHF.

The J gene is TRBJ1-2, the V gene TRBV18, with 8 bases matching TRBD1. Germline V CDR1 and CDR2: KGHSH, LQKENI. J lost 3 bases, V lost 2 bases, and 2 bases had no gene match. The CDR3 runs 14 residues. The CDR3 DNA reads TGTGCCAGCTCACCAGCAGGGGGCGACTATGGCTACACCTTC. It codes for CASSPAGGDYGYTF.

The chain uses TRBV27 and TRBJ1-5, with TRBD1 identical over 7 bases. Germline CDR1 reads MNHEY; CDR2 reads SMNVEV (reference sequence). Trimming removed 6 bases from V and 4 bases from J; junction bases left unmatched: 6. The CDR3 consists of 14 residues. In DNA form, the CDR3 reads TGTGCCAGCAGCCCGACAGGGTATAATCAGCCCCAGCATTTT. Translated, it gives CASSPTGYNQPQHF.

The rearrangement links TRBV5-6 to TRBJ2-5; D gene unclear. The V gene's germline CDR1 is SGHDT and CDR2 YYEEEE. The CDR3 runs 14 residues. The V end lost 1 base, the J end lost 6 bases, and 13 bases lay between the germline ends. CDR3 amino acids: CASSLRHGRKTQYF. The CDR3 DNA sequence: TGTGCCAGCAGCTTGAGACACGGTAGGAAGACCCAGTACTTC.

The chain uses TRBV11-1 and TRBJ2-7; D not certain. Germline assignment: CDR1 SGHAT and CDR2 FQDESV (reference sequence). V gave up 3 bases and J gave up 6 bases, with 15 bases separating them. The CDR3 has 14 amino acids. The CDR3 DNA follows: TGTGCCAGCAGCTTGAACGGCCCTCGAGGCGAGCAGTACTTC. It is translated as CASSLNGPRGEQYF.

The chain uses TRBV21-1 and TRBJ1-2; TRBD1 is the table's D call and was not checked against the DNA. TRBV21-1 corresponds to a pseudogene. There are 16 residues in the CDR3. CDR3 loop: CASSTPWPPDPYGYTF. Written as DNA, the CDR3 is TGTGCCAGCAGCACCCCTTGGCCCCCTGATCCCTATGGCTACACCTTC.

The CDR3 loop reads CAISRNKDKVDYGYTF. The CDR3 DNA follows: TGTGCCATCAGCCGGAATAAGGACAAGGTTGACTATGGCTACACCTTC. V gene TRBV10-3 combines with J gene TRBJ1-2, with a possible D match to TRBD1 (5 bases). Germline values: CDR1 ENHRY, CDR2 SYGVKD. The CDR3 is 16 amino acids. Deletions cut 6 bases from V and 3 bases from J, with 20 bases between.

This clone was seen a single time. The CDR3: CASSLTGGLEGEKLFF. CDR3 nucleotide sequence: TGTGCCAGCAGTCTCACAGGAGGGTTGGAAGGCGAAAAACTGTTTTTT. The chain joins TRBV28 to TRBJ1-4, with D possibly matching TRBD1 (5 bases). Trimming cost V 5 bases and J 8 bases, with 21 bases left between them. Germline CDR1 reads MDHEN; CDR2 reads SYDVKM. The CDR3 is 16 residues long.

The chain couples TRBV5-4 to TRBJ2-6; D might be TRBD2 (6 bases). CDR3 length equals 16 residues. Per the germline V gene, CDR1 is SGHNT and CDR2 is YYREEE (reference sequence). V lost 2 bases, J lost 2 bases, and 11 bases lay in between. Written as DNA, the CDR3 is TGTGCCAGCAGCTTCGGAGGGCGGGCTGGGGCCAACGTCCTGACTTTC. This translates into CASSFGGRAGANVLTF.

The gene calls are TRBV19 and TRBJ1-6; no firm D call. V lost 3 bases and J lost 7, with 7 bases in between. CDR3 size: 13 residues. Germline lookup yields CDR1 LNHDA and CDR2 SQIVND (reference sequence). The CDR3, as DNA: TGTGCCAGTAGTATCACGCGGAATTCACCCCTCCACTTT. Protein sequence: CASSITRNSPLHF.

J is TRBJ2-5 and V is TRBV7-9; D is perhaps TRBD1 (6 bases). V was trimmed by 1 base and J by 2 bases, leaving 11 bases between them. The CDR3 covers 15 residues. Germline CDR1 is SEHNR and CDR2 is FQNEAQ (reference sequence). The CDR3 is CASSLVGTPQETQYF. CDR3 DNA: TGTGCCAGCAGCTTAGTAGGGACACCGCAAGAGACCCAGTACTTC. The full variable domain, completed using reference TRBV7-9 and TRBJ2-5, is DTGVSQNPRHKITKRGQNVTFRCDPISEHNRLYWYRQTLGQGPEFLTYFQNEAQLEKSRLLSDRFSAERPKGSFSTLEIQRTEQGDSAMYLCASSLVGTPQETQYFGPGTRLLVL.

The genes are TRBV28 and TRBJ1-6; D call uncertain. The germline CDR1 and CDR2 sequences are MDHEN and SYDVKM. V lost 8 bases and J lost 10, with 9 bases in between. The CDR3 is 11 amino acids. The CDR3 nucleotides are TGTGCCAGCGGCTCCAACTCACCCCTCCACTTT. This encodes CASGSNSPLHF.

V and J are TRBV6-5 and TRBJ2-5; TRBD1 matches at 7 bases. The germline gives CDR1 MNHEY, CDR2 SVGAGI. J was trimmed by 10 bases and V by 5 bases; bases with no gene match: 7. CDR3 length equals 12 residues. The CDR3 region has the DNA TGTGCCAGCAGTCCCGGGACAGCGCACCAGTACTTC. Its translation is CASSPGTAHQYF.

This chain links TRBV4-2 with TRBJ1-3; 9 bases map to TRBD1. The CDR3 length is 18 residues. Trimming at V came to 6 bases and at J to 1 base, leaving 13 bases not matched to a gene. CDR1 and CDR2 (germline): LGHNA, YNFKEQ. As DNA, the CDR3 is TGTGCCAGCAGGCGAACCAGCTCCGGGACAGGGTCTGGAAACACCATATATTTT. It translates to CASRRTSSGTGSGNTIYF.

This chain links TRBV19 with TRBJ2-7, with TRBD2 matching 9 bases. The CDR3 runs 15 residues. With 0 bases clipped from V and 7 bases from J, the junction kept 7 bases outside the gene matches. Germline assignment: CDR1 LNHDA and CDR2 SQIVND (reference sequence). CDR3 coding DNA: TGTGCCAGTAGTATAGAGCTAGCGGGAAATTTGGAGCAGTACTTC. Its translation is CASSIELAGNLEQYF.